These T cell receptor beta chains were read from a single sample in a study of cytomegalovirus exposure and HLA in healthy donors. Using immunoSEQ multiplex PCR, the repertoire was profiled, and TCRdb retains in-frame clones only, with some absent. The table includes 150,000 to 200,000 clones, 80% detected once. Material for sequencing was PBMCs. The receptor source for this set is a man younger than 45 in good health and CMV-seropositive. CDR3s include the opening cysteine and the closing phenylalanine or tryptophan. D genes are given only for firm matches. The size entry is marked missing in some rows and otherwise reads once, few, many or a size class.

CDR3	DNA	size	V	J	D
CATTASGGALEQFF	TGTGCCACCACTGCTAGCGGGGGGGCCCTGGAGCAGTTCTTC	NA	TRBV15	TRBJ2-1	TRBD2
CASRTGAANNEQFF	TGCGCCAGCAGGACAGGGGCAGCTAACAATGAGCAGTTCTTC	NA	TRBV5-1	TRBJ2-1	TRBD1
CASSLIAVGSYNEQFF	TGTGCCAGCAGCCTCATAGCGGTTGGGAGCTACAATGAGCAGTTCTTC	NA	TRBV9	TRBJ2-1	NA
CASSPRTGAYGYTF	TGTGCCAGCAGTCCGCGGACAGGGGCCTATGGCTACACCTTC	NA	TRBV27	TRBJ1-2	TRBD1
CASRPAPRSTEAFF	TGCGCCAGCAGGCCCGCACCAAGGAGCACTGAAGCTTTCTTT	NA	TRBV10-1	TRBJ1-1	NA
CASSQPAGLADTDTQYF	TGCGCCAGCAGCCAACCTGCGGGACTAGCCGACACAGATACGCAGTATTTT	NA	TRBV4-3	TRBJ2-3	TRBD2
CSSSFEGGPYGYTF	TGTTCCAGCAGCTTTGAAGGGGGACCCTATGGCTACACCTTC	NA	TRBV7-9	TRBJ1-2	NA
CASSPTDRVLQPQHF	TGTGCCAGCAGCCCCACGGACAGGGTTCTTCAGCCCCAGCATTTT	NA	TRBV4-2	TRBJ1-5	TRBD1
CATSRVGVSPLHF	TGTGCCACCAGCAGAGTTGGAGTCTCACCCCTCCACTTT	NA	TRBV15	TRBJ1-6	NA
CASSPGLYYGYTF	TGCGCCAGCAGCCCTGGCCTGTATTATGGCTACACCTTC	NA	TRBV4-1	TRBJ1-2	NA
CASSLGSESSGPDTQYF	TGTGCCAGCAGCTTAGGGTCGGAAAGTAGCGGTCCAGATACGCAGTATTTT	once	TRBV7-8	TRBJ2-3	NA
CASSSQGSNQPQHF	TGTGCCAGCAGCTCACAGGGGAGCAATCAGCCCCAGCATTTT	NA	TRBV7-2	TRBJ1-5	TRBD1
CASLISSYNEQFF	TGCGCCAGCCTAATTAGCTCCTACAATGAGCAGTTCTTC	NA	TRBV10-1	TRBJ2-1	NA
CASSRLAQYF	TGTGCCAGCAGCAGATTGGCGCAGTATTTT	NA	TRBV2	TRBJ2-3	NA
CASSYAGFGELFF	TGTGCCAGTAGTTACGCCGGGTTCGGGGAGCTGTTTTTT	few	TRBV19	TRBJ2-2	NA
CASSVSSGAETQYF	TGTGCCAGCAGCGTAAGTAGCGGCGCAGAGACCCAGTACTTC	NA	TRBV9	TRBJ2-5	NA
CASSLAGGGSYEQYF	TGTGCCAGCAGCTTAGCTGGGGGGGGATCCTACGAGCAGTACTTC	NA	TRBV7-2	TRBJ2-7	TRBD2
CASSAGTSYSNQPQHF	TGTGCCAGCAGCGCCGGGACAAGCTATAGCAATCAGCCCCAGCATTTT	NA	TRBV9	TRBJ1-5	NA
CASSYGTSGGRSYNEQFF	TGTGCCAGCAGTTATGGGACTAGCGGGGGGCGATCCTACAATGAGCAGTTCTTC	NA	TRBV27	TRBJ2-1	TRBD2
CASSLAGGPGGAGELFF	TGTGCCAGTAGTCTAGCGGGGGGGCCCGGGGGTGCCGGGGAGCTGTTTTTT	once	TRBV19	TRBJ2-2	TRBD2
CASSQPHPAGVGEQYF	TGCGCCAGCAGCCAGCCCCACCCTGCAGGGGTCGGCGAGCAGTACTTC	NA	TRBV5-1	TRBJ2-7	NA
CASSSSGNSYEQYF	TGTGCCAGCAGCTCTAGCGGCAACTCCTACGAGCAGTACTTC	once	TRBV13	TRBJ2-7	TRBD2
CASSTGTTSKETQYF	TGCGCCAGCTCCACCGGGACTACCTCAAAAGAGACCCAGTACTTC	NA	TRBV5-1	TRBJ2-5	TRBD2
CASSQATVGTYEQYF	TGCGCCAGCAGCCAAGCGACAGTTGGGACCTACGAGCAGTACTTC	few	TRBV4-3	TRBJ2-7	NA
CASSQDRDRVKKLFF	TGCGCCAGCAGCCAAGATAGGGACAGGGTTAAAAAACTGTTTTTT	once	TRBV4-3	TRBJ1-4	TRBD1
CASSPRTSGYEQYF	TGTGCCAGCAGTCCGCGGACTAGCGGTTACGAGCAGTACTTC	NA	TRBV7-3	TRBJ2-7	TRBD2
CASSAAGSYEQYF	TGTGCCAGCAGCGCAGCGGGATCTTACGAGCAGTACTTC	few	TRBV11-2	TRBJ2-7	TRBD2
CAIIGSAGLFF	TGTGCCATCATCGGCTCAGCGGGGCTGTTTTTT	NA	TRBV10-3	TRBJ2-2	NA
CASSLSSLRVGSGEQYF	TGTGCCAGCAGTTTATCGTCGTTAAGGGTCGGGAGCGGCGAGCAGTACTTC	NA	TRBV27	TRBJ2-7	NA
CASSMRKDKEKLFF	TGTGCCAGTAGTATGAGGAAGGACAAGGAAAAACTGTTTTTT	few	TRBV19	TRBJ1-4	NA
CASSSTGNEAFF	TGTGCCAGCAGCTCGACAGGGAATGAAGCTTTCTTT	NA	TRBV7-9	TRBJ1-1	TRBD1
CASSVVGQGSYNEQFF	TGTGCCAGCAGCGTAGTGGGACAGGGCTCCTACAATGAGCAGTTCTTC	NA	TRBV9	TRBJ2-1	TRBD1
CASSLRGGHDNSPLHF	TGTGCCAGCAGCCTAAGGGGAGGGCATGATAATTCACCCCTCCACTTT	NA	TRBV9	TRBJ1-6	NA
CASRKGVNEKLFF	TGTGCCAGCAGGAAAGGGGTTAATGAAAAACTGTTTTTT	NA	TRBV27	TRBJ1-4	NA
CASSGLEAFF	TGTGCCAGCAGTGGGCTTGAAGCTTTCTTT	NA	TRBV25-1	TRBJ1-1	NA
CASSLDDRFGNTIYF	TGTGCCAGCAGCTTGGACGACAGGTTCGGAAACACCATATATTTT	NA	TRBV5-6	TRBJ1-3	NA